Detailed here is one T cell receptor (beta chain). Its antigen is unidentified. The protocol was immunoSEQ multiplex PCR, while the TCRdb copy is restricted to in-frame clones and leaves out a portion. The sample has under 55,000 clones; approximately 79% are singletons. This entry comes from a study of T cell responses to AZD1222 COVID-19 vaccine. The wider study: Pooling of second doses given at about 4 or about 12 weeks was done. Findings of the study overall: It should be noted that donors were predominantly white British and more often female, and clonal diversity was possibly underestimated. At baseline, just a handful of AZD1222 recipients tested seropositive.

Trimming stripped 0 bases from V and 2 bases from J, with 13 bases between. In germline, CDR1 is LGHNA, CDR2 YSLEER. The CDR3 sequence is 16 residues long. The specimen comprised peripheral blood, sampled on day 0 of AZD1222 vaccination. The TCR originated in an adult in good health. This chain joins TRBV4-3 and TRBJ1-1; D unresolved. Here the CDR3 reads CASSQDLARINTEAFF. The CDR3 bases are TGCGCCAGCAGCCAAGATTTGGCCAGGATAAACACTGAAGCTTTCTTT.